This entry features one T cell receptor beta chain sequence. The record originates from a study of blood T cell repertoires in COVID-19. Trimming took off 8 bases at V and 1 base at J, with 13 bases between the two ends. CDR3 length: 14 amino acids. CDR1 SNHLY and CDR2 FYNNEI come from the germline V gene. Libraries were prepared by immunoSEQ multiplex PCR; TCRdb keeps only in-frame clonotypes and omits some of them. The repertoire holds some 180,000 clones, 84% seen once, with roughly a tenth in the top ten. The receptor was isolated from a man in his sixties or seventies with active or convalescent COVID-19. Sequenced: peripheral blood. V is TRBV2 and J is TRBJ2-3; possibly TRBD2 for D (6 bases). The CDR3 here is CASWEDRGTDTQYF. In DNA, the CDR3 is TGTGCCAGCTGGGAGGACCGGGGCACAGATACGCAGTATTTT.